This T cell receptor beta chain was recovered during a study of blood T cell repertoires in COVID-19. Study-level background: Samples of COVID-19 (acute and convalescent) were obtained from the United States, Italy and Spain.

Ages ranged from about 18 to 100 years, with residence in under 25 US areas. This table comes from immunoSEQ multiplex PCR, and its TCRdb copy is limited to in-frame clones, with some not included. Altogether roughly 330,000 clones are present, approximately 88% being singletons, with the ten largest covering 5%. CDR1 and CDR2 (germline): SGDLS, YYNGEE. This CDR3 contains 16 residues. V lost 3 bases, J lost 1 base, and 7 bases stayed unmatched. Sequencing was done on a sample of PBMCs or T cells enriched from blood (not recorded which). The rearrangement uses TRBV9 and TRBJ2-1, with 7 bases that match TRBD2. The source is a man aged 30-40 years who had recovered from COVID-19. The CDR3 spells CASSGSSGGSYNEQFF. For the CDR3, the DNA is TGTGCCAGCAGCGGATCTAGCGGAGGATCCTACAATGAGCAGTTCTTC.